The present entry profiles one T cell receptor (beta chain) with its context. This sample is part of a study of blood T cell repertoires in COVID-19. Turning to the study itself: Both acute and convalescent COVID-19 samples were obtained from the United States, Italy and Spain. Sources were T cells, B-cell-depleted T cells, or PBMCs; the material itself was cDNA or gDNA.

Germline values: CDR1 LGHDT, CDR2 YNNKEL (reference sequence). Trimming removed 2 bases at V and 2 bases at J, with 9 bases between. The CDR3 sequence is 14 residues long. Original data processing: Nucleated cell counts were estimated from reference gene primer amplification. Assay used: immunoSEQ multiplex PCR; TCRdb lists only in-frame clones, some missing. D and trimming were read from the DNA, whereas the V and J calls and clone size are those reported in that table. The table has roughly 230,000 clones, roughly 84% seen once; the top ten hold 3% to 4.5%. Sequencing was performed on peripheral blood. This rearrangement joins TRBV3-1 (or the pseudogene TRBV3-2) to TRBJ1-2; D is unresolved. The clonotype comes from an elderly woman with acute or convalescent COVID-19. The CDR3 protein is CASSQTTGNYGYTF. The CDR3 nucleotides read TGTGCCAGCAGCCAAACAACGGGGAACTATGGCTACACCTTC.